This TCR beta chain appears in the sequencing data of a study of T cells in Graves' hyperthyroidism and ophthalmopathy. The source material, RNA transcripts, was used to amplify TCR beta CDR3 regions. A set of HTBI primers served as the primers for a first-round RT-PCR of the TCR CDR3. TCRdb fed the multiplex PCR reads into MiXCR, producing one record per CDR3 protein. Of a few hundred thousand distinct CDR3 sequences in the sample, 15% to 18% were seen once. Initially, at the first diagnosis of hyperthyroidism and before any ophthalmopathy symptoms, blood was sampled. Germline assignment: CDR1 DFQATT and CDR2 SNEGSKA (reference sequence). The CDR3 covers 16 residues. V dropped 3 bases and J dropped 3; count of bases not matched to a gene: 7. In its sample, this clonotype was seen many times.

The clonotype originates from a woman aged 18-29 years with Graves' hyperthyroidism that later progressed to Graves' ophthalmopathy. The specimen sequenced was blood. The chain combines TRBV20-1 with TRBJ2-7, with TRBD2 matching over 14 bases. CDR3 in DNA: TGCAGTGCTAGGGGCGCGACTAGCGGGAGGGACTACGAGCAGTACTTC. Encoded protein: CSARGATSGRDYEQYF.